The clone carrying this T cell receptor (beta chain) was detected only a few times. The antigen is unknown. The data derive from a study of graft-versus-host responses after intestinal transplantation. Whole-study context: All of the recipients had induction that used anti-thymocyte globulin, then tacrolimus and steroids for approximately 3 years.

Regarding the study as a whole: Recipient marrow contained GvH clones, some of which appeared first in ileum or blood.

Only in-frame clones appear in the TCRdb table, and some are missing; sequencing was by immunoSEQ multiplex PCR. The sample shows 70,000 to 80,000 clones, 90% of them seen only once. Sequences were derived from unstimulated CD8+ T cells sorted from spleen or lymph node cells, sampled before intestinal transplant. The clonotype was recovered from a human donor who received an intestinal transplant.

The CDR3 DNA sequence: TGCGCCAGCAGTTGGCAGGCCACCCCCAGGGAGCAGTACTTC. It yields the protein CASSWQATPREQYF. The chain links TRBV5-1 to TRBJ2-7; the D is unclear. This CDR3 region has 14 residues. Trimming stripped 5 bases from V and 7 bases from J, with 19 bases between. Germline CDR1 and CDR2: SGHRS and YFSETQ. The full variable domain, its missing parts supplied by reference TRBV5-1 and TRBJ2-7, is KAGVTQTPRYLIKTRGQQVTLSCSPISGHRSVSWYQQTPGQGLQFLFEYFSETQRNKGNFPGRFSGRQFSNSRSEMNVSTLELGDSALYLCASSWQATPREQYFGPGTRLTVT.